This T cell receptor beta chain was captured in a study of blood T cell repertoires in COVID-19. Whole-study context: COVID-19 samples from acute and convalescent phases originated in the United States, Italy and Spain. PBMCs, B-cell-depleted T cells, or T cells provided the cDNA or gDNA that made up the material.

The CDR3 length is 14 residues. Germline V gives CDR1 MGHDK, CDR2 SYGVNS. V was cut by 3 bases and J by 5 bases, with 13 bases left in between. Under the authors' procedure: By means of reference gene primer amplification, nucleated cell counts were estimated. Produced via immunoSEQ multiplex PCR; TCRdb's table is partial and in-frame only. V and J calls and clone size come straight from that table; D and trimming were deduced from the DNA. The sample includes about 290,000 clones, 75% to 90% seen only once; the top ten take 0.94%. The origin of this receptor is a woman aged 40 to 50 who had recovered from COVID-19. The source material was peripheral blood. This sequence joins TRBV25-1 and TRBJ1-1; D possibly corresponds to TRBD1 (5 bases). The CDR3 sequence is CASSDVGRATEAFF. The CDR3 nucleotides are TGTGCCAGCAGTGACGTGGGCAGGGCAACTGAAGCTTTCTTT.